This T cell receptor (beta chain) was captured by sequencing in a study of CD8 T cells in ankylosing spondylitis. Study-wide points: Clones linked to disease were reported to show significant enrichment in matched ankylosing spondylitis synovial fluid.

J was trimmed by 5 bases and V by 3 bases; bases with no gene match: 6. This CDR3 spans 15 amino acids. Germline V gene data show CDR1 as LGHNA and CDR2 as YNFKEQ. About this clonotype itself: The antigen is unknown.

Construction of TCR beta libraries was performed using quantitative 5'-RACE with molecular barcodes. Each CDR3 protein is one row after TCRdb ran MiXCR on the 5' RACE reads. The table shows under 150,000 distinct CDR3 sequences, with more than 7% occurring only once. This TCR was sampled from a male donor with ankylosing spondylitis. This sequence joins TRBV4-2 and TRBJ2-2; 7 bases agree with TRBD2. Input material: synovial fluid, either unsorted or a sorted T cell fraction (not recorded which). DNA for the CDR3: TGTGCCAGCAGCCAGGCGGGGGTAGGAACCGGGGAGCTGTTTTTT. Protein: CASSQAGVGTGELFF.